This T cell receptor (beta chain) is from a study of blood T cell repertoires in COVID-19. The wider study: Symptom resolution, clearance, or two negative PCRs marked the recovered donors of Cohort 3. Samples representing acute and convalescent COVID-19 were sourced from the United States, Italy and Spain. The cDNA or gDNA used as material had been derived from T cells, B-cell-depleted T cells, or PBMCs.

Sequencing was performed with immunoSEQ multiplex PCR; in TCRdb, only in-frame clones are kept and a portion is missing. The sample holds some 180,000 clones; 85% to 90% are singletons and the top ten take 20% to 25%. Participant reports of clinical history set cohort assignment. The CDR3 is 15 residues long. Trimming removed 0 bases from V and 0 bases from J, with 5 bases in between. Germline V lookup: CDR1 MNHEY, CDR2 SMNVEV (reference sequence). Sequencing was done on a sample of PBMCs or T cells enriched from blood (not recorded which). V and J are TRBV27 and TRBJ1-4; possibly TRBD1 for D (5 bases). The receptor's source is a woman in her 40s in a cohort exposed to, infected with or recovered from COVID-19 (not recorded which). Here the CDR3 reads CASSLSGATNEKLFF. CDR3 sequence (DNA): TGTGCCAGCAGTTTATCAGGGGCAACTAATGAAAAACTGTTTTTT.